The 7 T cell receptor beta chains in this list originate from one sample, sequenced in a study of cytomegalovirus exposure and HLA in healthy donors. PCR employed 60 Vbeta and 13 Jbeta primers. Some clones are missing from TCRdb's copy, which holds only in-frame ones; the method was immunoSEQ multiplex PCR. Of around 300,000 clones listed, approximately 90% are singletons. The sample taken for sequencing was PBMCs. These receptors were obtained from a woman aged 18-29 years in good health and CMV-seronegative.

V usage is TRBV5-4 and J usage is TRBJ2-1, with 7 bases matching TRBD2. This CDR3 is 15 amino acids long. V lost 0 bases to trimming and J lost 4 bases; unmatched junction nucleotides: 4. Germline V gene data show CDR1 as SGHNT and CDR2 as YYREEE (reference sequence). The CDR3 protein is CASSLDGTTYNEQFF. Written as DNA, the CDR3 is TGTGCCAGCAGCTTGGACGGGACTACTTACAATGAGCAGTTCTTC.

V and J are TRBV15 and TRBJ2-1, with D tentatively TRBD2 (5 bases). The CDR3 consists of 13 residues. Trimming took 1 base from V and 8 from J, leaving 9 bases between them. Germline CDR1 reads LNHNV; CDR2 reads YYDKDF (reference sequence). CDR3 sequence: CATSRGTGDEQFF. In DNA form, the CDR3 reads TGTGCCACCAGCAGAGGGACTGGGGATGAGCAGTTCTTC.

V is TRBV7-2 and J is TRBJ2-3; D gene ambiguous. CDR1 is SGHTA and CDR2 is FQGNSA in the germline V gene. This CDR3 contains 15 residues. V dropped 0 bases and J dropped 0 bases, with 7 bases sitting between them. The CDR3 nucleotides are TGTGCCAGCAGCTTAGCGGCGGAAAGCACAGATACGCAGTATTTT. Translation gives CASSLAAESTDTQYF.

The rearrangement links TRBV29-1 to TRBJ1-1; D is uncertain. V lost 4 bases, J lost 4 bases, and 13 bases lay in between. This CDR3 region has 13 residues. The V gene's germline CDR1 is SQVTM and CDR2 ANQGSEA. This CDR3 is CSVGEGVGTEAFF. CDR3 bases: TGCAGCGTTGGGGAGGGCGTCGGCACTGAAGCTTTCTTT.

About this clone: One junction end does not reproduce the germline sequence, and a read error may be involved. This chain joins TRBV7-9 and TRBJ1-4; 7 nucleotides align to TRBD1. CDR1 and CDR2 (germline): SEHNR, FQNEAQ (reference sequence). There are 16 residues in the CDR3. The CDR3 sequence is CSSSSTDRDVVEKLFF. CDR3 sequence (DNA): TGTTCCAGCAGTTCAACCGACAGGGACGTTGTTGAAAAACTGTTTTTT.

This chain links TRBV21-1 with TRBJ2-1; whether TRBD1, the table's D call, matches the DNA was not checked. TRBV21-1 is a pseudogene segment. There are 16 residues in the CDR3. As DNA, the CDR3 is TGTGCCAGCAGCCCAGGGGACAGGGTCTCCTACAATGAGCAGTTCTTC. Its protein product is CASSPGDRVSYNEQFF.

The chain has TRBV5-6 and TRBJ2-7; D remains ambiguous. The germline gives CDR1 SGHDT, CDR2 YYEEEE. The V gene lost 3 bases and the J gene lost 3 bases, with 7 bases spanning the gap. The CDR3 consists of 12 residues. CDR3 sequence (DNA): TGTGCCAGCAGCTCCCTAGGCTACGAGCAGTACTTC. It translates to CASSSLGYEQYF.